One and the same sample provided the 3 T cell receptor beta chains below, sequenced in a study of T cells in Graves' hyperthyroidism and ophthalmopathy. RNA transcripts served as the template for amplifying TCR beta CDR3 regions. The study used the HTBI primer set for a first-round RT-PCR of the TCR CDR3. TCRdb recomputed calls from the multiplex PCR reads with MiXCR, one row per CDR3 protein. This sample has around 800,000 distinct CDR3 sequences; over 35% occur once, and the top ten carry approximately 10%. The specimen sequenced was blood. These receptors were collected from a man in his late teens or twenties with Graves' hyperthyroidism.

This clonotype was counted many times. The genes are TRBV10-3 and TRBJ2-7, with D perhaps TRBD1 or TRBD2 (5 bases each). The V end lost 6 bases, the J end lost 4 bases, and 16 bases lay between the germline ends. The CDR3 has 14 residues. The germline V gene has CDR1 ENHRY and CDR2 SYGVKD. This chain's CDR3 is CAIRQSQGAYEQYF. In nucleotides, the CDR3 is TGTGCCATCAGGCAGTCGCAGGGAGCGTACGAGCAGTACTTC.

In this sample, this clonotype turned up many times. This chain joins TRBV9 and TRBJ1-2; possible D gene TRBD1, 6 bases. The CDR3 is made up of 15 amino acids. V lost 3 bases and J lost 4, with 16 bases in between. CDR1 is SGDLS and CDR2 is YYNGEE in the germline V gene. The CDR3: CASSADSLYGYGYTF. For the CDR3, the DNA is TGTGCCAGCAGCGCGGACAGTCTTTATGGCTATGGCTACACCTTC.

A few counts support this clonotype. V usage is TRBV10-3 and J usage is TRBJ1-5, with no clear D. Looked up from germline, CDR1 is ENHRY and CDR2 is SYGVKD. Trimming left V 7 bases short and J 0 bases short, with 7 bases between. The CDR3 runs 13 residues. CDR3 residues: CAITGDSNQPQHF. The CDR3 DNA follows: TGTGCCATCACTGGGGATAGCAATCAGCCCCAGCATTTT.